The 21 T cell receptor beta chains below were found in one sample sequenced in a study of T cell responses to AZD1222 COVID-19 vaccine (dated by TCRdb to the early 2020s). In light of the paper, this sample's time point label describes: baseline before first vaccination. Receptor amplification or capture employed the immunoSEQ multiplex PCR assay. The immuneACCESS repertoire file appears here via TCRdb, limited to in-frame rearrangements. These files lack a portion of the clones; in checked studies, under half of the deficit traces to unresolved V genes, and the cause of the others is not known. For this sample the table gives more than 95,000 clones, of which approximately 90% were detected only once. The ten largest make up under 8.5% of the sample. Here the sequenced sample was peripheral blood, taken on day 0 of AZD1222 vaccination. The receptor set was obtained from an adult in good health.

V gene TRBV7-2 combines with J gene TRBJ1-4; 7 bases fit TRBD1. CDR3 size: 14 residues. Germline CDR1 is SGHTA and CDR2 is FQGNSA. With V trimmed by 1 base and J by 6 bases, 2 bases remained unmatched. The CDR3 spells CASSLGTGYEKLFF. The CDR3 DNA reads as TGTGCCAGCAGCTTAGGGACAGGCTATGAAAAACTGTTTTTT. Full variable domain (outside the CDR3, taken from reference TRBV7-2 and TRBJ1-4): GAGVSQSPSNKVTEKGKDVELRCDPISGHTALYWYRQSLGQGLEFLIYFQGNSAPDKSGLPSDRFSAERTGGSVSTLTIQRTQQEDSAVYLCASSLGTGYEKLFFGSGTQLSVL.

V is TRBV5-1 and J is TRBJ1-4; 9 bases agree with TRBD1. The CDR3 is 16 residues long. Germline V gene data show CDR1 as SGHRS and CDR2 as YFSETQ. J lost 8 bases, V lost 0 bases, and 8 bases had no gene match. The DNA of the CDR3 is TGCGCCAGCAGCTTGGTGGGACAGGGTTCTGGAGAAAAACTGTTTTTT. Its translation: CASSLVGQGSGEKLFF.

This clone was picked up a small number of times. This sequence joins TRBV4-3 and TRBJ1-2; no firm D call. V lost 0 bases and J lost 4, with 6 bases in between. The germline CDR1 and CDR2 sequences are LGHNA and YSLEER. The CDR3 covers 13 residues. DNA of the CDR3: TGCGCCAGCAGCCAAGACAGCCGCTATGGCTACACCTTC. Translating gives CASSQDSRYGYTF.

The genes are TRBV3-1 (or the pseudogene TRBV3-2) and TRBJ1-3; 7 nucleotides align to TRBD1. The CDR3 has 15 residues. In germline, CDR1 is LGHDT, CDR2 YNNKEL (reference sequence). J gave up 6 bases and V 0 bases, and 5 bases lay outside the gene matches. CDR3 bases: TGTGCCAGCAGCCAAGAGCGGGGGACAGCAAACACCATATATTTT. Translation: CASSQERGTANTIYF.

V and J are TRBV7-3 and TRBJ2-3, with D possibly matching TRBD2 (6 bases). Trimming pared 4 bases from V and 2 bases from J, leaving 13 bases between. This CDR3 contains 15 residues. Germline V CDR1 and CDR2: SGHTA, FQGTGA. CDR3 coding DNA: TGTGCCAGCAGCTCGTACGGACTATCCACAGATACGCAGTATTTT. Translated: CASSSYGLSTDTQYF.

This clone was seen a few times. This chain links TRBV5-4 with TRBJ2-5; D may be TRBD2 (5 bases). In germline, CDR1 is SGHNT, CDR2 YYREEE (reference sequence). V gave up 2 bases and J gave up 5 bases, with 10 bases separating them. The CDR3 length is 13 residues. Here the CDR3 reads CASSFLPGETQYF. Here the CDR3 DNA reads TGTGCCAGCAGCTTCCTTCCGGGGGAGACCCAGTACTTC.

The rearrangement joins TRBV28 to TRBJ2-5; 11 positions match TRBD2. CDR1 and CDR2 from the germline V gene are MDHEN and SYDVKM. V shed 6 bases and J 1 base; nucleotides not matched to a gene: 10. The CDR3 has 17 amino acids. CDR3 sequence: CASSPGGLAVLQETQYF. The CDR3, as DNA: TGTGCCAGCAGCCCAGGGGGACTAGCGGTACTCCAAGAGACCCAGTACTTC.

CDR3 sequence (DNA): TGTGCCAGCAGCTTAAGCGGGGGCTATAGCTCCTACGAGCAGTACTTC. Translating it yields CASSLSGGYSSYEQYF. The V and J genes are TRBV7-2 and TRBJ2-7; 8 nucleotides line up with TRBD2. Germline CDR1 reads SGHTA; CDR2 reads FQGNSA. The V segment lost 2 bases and the J segment 0 bases; nucleotides outside the gene matches: 6. The CDR3 is made up of 16 amino acids.

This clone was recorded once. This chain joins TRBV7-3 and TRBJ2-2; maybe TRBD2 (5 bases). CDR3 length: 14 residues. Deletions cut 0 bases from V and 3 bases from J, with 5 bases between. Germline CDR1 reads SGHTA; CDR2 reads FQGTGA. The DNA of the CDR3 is TGTGCCAGCAGCTTAACGAGGGACACCGGGGAGCTGTTTTTT. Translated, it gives CASSLTRDTGELFF.

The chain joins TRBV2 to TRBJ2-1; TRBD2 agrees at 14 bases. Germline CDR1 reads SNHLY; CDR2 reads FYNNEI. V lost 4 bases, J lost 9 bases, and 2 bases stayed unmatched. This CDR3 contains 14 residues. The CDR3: CASSGLAGGLEQFF. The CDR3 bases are TGTGCCAGCAGTGGACTAGCGGGGGGGCTTGAGCAGTTCTTC.

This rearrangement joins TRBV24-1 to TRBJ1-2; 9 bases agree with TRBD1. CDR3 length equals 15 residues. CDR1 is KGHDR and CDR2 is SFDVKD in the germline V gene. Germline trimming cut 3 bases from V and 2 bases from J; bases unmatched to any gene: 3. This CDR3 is CATSDADRGNYGYTF. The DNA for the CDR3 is TGTGCCACCAGTGATGCCGACAGGGGGAACTATGGCTACACCTTC.

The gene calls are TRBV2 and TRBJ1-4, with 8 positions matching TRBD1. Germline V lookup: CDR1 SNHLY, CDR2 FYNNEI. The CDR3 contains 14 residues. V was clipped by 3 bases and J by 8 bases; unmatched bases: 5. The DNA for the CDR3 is TGTGCCAGCAGTGATCACAGGGGGGGAGAAAAACTGTTTTTT. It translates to CASSDHRGGEKLFF.

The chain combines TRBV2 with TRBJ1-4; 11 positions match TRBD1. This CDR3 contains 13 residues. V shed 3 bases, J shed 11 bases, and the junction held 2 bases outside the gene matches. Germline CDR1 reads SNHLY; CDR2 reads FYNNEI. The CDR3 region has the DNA TGTGCCAGCAGTGAGGGACAGGGGGGTAAACTGTTTTTT. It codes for CASSEGQGGKLFF.

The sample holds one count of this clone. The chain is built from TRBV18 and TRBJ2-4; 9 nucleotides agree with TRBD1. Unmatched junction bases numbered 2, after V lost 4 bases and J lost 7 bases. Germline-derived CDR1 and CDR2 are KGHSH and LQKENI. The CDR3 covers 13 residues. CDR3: CASSLGQGNIQYF. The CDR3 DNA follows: TGTGCCAGCTCACTAGGACAGGGGAACATTCAGTACTTC.

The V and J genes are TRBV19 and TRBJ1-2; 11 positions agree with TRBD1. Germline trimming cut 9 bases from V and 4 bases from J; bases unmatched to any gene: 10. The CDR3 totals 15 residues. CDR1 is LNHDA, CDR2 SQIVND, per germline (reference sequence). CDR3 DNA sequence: TGTGCCAGCCGGACAGGGGGCGCGTACAGCTATGGCTACACCTTC. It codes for CASRTGGAYSYGYTF.

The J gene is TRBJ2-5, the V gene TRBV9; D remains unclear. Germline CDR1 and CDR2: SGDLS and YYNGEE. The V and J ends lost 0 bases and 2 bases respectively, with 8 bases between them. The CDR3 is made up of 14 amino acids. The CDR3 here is CASSVGGIQETQYF. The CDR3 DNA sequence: TGTGCCAGCAGCGTAGGGGGTATTCAAGAGACCCAGTACTTC.

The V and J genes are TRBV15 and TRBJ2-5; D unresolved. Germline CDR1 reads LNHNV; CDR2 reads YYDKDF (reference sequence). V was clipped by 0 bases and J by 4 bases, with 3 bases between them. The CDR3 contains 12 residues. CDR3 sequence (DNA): TGTGCCACCAGCAGAGATGGAGAGACCCAGTACTTC. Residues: CATSRDGETQYF.

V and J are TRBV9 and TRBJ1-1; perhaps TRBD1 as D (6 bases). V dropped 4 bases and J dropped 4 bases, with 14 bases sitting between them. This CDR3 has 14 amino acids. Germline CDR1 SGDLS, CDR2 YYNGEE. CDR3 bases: TGTGCCAGCAGCACACAGGGAGGGAGCACTGAAGCTTTCTTT. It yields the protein CASSTQGGSTEAFF.

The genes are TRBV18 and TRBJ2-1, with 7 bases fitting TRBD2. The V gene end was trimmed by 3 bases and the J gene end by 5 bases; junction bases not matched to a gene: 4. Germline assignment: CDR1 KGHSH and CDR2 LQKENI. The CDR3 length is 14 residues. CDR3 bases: TGTGCCAGCTCACCGCAGGGAGGGGACAATGAGCAGTTCTTC. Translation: CASSPQGGDNEQFF.

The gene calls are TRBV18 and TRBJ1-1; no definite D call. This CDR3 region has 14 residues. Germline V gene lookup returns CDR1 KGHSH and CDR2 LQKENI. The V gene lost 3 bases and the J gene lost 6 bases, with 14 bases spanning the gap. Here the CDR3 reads CASSPQKNSPEAFF. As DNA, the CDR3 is TGTGCCAGCTCACCGCAAAAAAACAGTCCTGAAGCTTTCTTT.

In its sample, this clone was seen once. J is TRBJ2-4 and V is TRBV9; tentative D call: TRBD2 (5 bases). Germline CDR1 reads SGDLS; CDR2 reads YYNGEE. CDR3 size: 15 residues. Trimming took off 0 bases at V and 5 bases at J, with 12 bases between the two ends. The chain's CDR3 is CASSVEAGVENIQYF. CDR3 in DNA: TGTGCCAGCAGCGTAGAGGCCGGGGTTGAAAACATTCAGTACTTC.